The present entry profiles one T cell receptor beta chain with its context. Its antigen remains unidentified. These data belong to a study of OX40 agonist ivuxolimab in advanced cancers. CDR3 length: 15 amino acids. Germline values: CDR1 SQVTM, CDR2 ANQGSEA. V was pared by 7 bases and J by 3 bases, with 14 bases of the junction left unmatched. Some clones are missing from TCRdb's copy, which holds only in-frame ones; the method was immunoSEQ multiplex PCR. The sample lists 35,000 to 50,000 clones, approximately 86% occurring once. Study-wide points: What antigens the expanded peripheral T cells recognized was never established.

This material consisted of CD4+ or CD8+ T cells sorted from blood, taken in a trial of the OX40 agonist ivuxolimab. The receptor comes from an adult with an advanced solid tumor such as melanoma, head and neck, liver or kidney cancer. The rearrangement joins TRBV29-1 to TRBJ1-2; 7 bases line up with TRBD1. For the CDR3, the DNA is TGCAGCGCCCTGAGTGGACAGGACGATGACTATGGCTACACCTTC. As protein: CSALSGQDDDYGYTF.